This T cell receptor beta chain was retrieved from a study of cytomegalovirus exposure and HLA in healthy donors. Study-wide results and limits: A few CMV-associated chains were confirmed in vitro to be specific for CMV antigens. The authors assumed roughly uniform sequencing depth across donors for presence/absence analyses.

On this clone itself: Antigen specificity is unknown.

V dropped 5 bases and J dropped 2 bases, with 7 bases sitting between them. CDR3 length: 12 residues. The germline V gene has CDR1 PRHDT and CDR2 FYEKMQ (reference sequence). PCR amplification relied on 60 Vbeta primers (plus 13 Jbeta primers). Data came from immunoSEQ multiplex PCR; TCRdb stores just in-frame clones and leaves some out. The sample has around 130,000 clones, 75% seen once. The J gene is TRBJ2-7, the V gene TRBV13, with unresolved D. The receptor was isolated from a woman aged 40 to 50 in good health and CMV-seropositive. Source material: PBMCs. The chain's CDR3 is CASSVSAYEQYF. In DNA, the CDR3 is TGTGCCAGCAGCGTCAGTGCCTACGAGCAGTACTTC.